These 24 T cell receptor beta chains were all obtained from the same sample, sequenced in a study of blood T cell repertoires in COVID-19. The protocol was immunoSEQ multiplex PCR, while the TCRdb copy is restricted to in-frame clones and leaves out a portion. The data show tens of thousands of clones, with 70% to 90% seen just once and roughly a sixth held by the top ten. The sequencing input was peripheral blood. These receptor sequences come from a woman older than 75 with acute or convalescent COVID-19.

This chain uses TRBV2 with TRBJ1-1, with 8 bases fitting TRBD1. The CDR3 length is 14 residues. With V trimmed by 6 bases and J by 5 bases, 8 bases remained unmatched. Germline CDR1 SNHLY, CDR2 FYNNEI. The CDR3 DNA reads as TGTGCCAGCAGGGGGACGACAGGGGTGACTGAAGCTTTCTTT. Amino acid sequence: CASRGTTGVTEAFF. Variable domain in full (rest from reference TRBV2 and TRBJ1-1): EPEVTQTPSHQVTQMGQEVILRCVPISNHLYFYWYRQILGQKVEFLVSFYNNEISEKSEIFDDQFSVERPDGSNFTLKIRSTKLEDSAMYFCASRGTTGVTEAFFGQGTRLTVV.

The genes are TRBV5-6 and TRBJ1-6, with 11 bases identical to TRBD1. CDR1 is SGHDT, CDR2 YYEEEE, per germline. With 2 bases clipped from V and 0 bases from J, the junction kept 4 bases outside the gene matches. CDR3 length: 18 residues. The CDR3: CASSFGTGGFSYNSPLHF. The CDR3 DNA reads TGTGCCAGCAGCTTTGGGACAGGGGGGTTCTCCTATAATTCACCCCTCCACTTT.

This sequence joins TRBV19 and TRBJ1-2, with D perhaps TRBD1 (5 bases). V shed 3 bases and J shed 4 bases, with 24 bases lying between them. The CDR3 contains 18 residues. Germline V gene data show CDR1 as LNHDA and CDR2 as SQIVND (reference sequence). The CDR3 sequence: CASSISLEGSRPSYGYTF. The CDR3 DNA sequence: TGTGCCAGTAGTATTAGTCTGGAGGGGAGTCGGCCCTCCTATGGCTACACCTTC.

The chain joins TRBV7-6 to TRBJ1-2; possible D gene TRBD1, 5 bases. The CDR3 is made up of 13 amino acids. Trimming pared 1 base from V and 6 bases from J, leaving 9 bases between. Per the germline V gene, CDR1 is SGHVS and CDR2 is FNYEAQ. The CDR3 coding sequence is TGTGCCAGCAGCTTAGACAGGAATAATGGCTACACCTTC. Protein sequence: CASSLDRNNGYTF. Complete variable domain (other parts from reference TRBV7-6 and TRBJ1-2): GAGVSQSPRYKVTKRGQDVALRCDPISGHVSLYWYRQALGQGPEFLTYFNYEAQQDKSGLPNDRFSAERPEGSISTLTIQRTEQRDSAMYRCASSLDRNNGYTFGSGTRLTVV.

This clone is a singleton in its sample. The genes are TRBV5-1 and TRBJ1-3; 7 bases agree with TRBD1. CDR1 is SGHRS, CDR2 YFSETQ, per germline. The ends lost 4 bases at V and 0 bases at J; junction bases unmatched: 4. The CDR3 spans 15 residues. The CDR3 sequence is CASSPRGFSGNTIYF. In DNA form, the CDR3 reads TGCGCCAGCAGCCCCAGGGGGTTCTCTGGAAACACCATATATTTT.

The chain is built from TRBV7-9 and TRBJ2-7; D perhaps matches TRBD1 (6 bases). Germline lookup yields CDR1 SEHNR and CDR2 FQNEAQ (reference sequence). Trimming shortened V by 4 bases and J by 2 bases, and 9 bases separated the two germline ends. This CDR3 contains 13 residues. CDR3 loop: CASSSGHTYEQYF. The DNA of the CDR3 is TGTGCCAGCAGCTCGGGACACACCTACGAGCAGTACTTC.

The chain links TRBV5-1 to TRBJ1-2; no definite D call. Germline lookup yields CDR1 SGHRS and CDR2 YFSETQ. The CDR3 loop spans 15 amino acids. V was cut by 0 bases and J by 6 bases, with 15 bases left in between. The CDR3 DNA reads TGCGCCAGCAGCTTGGATAGCCCTATGCATCATGGCTACACCTTC. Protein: CASSLDSPMHHGYTF.

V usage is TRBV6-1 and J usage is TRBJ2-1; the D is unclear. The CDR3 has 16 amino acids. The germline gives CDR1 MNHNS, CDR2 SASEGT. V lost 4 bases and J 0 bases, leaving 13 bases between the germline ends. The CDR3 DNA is TGTGCCAGCAGTGGCCCAACTGGTAGCTCCTACAATGAGCAGTTCTTC. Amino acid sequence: CASSGPTGSSYNEQFF.

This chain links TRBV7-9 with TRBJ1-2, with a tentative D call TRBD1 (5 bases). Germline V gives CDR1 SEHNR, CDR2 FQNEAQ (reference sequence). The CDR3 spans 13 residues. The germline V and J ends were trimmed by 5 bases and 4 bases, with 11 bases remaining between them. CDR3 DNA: TGTGCCAGCAGCCCCCCGACAGTCTATGGCTACACCTTC. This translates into CASSPPTVYGYTF.

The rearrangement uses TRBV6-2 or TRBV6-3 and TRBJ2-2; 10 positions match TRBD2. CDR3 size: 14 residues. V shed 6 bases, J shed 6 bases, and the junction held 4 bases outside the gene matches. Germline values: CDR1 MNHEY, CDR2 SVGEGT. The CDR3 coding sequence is TGTGCCAGCAGCTCCGGGACTAGCGCCGGGGAGCTGTTTTTT. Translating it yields CASSSGTSAGELFF.

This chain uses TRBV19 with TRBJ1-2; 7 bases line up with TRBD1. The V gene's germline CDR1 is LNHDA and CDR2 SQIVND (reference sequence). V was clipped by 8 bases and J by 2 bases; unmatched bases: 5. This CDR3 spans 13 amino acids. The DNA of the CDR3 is TGTGCCAGTGCCAGGGGGGTCAACTATGGCTACACCTTC. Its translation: CASARGVNYGYTF.

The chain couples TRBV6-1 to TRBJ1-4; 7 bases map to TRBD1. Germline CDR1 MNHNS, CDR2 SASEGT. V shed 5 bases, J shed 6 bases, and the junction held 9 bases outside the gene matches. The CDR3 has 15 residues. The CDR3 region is CASSLGQAVHEKLFF. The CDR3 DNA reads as TGTGCCAGCAGTCTAGGACAGGCTGTGCATGAAAAACTGTTTTTT.

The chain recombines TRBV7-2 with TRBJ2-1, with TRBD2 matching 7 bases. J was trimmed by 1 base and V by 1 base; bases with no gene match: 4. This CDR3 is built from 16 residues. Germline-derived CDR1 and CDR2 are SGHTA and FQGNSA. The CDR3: CASSLGLARSYNEQFF. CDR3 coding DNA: TGTGCCAGCAGCTTAGGACTAGCAAGGTCCTACAATGAGCAGTTCTTC.

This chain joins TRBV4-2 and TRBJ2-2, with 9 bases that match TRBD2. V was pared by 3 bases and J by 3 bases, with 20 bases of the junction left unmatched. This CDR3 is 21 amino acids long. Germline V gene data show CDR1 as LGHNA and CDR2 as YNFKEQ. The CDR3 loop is CASSHGGARGQRGAYTGELFF. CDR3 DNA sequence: TGTGCCAGCAGCCACGGAGGAGCCAGGGGTCAGCGGGGGGCCTACACCGGGGAGCTGTTTTTT.

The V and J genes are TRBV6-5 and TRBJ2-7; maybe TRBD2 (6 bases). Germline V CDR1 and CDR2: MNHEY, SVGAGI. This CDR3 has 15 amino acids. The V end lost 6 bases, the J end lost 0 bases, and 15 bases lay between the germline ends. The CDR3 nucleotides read TGTGCCAGCAGCTCACGAACGCGGGGCTCCTACGAGCAGTACTTC. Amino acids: CASSSRTRGSYEQYF.

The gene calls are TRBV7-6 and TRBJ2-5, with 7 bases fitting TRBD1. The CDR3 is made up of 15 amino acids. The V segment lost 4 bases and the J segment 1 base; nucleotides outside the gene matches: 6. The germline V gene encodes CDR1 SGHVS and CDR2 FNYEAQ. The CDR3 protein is CASSSGQRTQETQYF. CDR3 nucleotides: TGTGCCAGCAGCTCGGGACAGCGGACCCAAGAGACCCAGTACTTC. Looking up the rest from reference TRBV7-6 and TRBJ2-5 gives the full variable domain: GAGVSQSPRYKVTKRGQDVALRCDPISGHVSLYWYRQALGQGPEFLTYFNYEAQQDKSGLPNDRFSAERPEGSISTLTIQRTEQRDSAMYRCASSSGQRTQETQYFGPGTRLLVL.

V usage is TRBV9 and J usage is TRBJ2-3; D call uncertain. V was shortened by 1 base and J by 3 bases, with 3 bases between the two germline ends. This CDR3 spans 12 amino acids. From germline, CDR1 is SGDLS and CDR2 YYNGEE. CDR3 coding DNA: TGTGCCAGCAGCGTAATAACAGATACGCAGTATTTT. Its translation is CASSVITDTQYF.

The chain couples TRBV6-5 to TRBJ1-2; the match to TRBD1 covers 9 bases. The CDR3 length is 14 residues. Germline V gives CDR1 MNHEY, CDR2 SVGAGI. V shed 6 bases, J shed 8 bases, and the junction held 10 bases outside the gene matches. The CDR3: CASSLPGQGGGYTF. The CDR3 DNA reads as TGTGCCAGCAGCCTACCGGGACAGGGAGGCGGCTACACCTTC.

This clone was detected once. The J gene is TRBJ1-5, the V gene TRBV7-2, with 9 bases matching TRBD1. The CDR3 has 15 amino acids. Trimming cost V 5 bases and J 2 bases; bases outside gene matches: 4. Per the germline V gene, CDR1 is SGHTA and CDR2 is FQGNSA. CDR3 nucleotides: TGTGCCAGCAGCCCGGACAGGGGTCGCAATCAGCCCCAGCATTTT. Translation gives CASSPDRGRNQPQHF. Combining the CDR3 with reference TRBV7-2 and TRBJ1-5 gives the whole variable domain GAGVSQSPSNKVTEKGKDVELRCDPISGHTALYWYRQSLGQGLEFLIYFQGNSAPDKSGLPSDRFSAERTGGSVSTLTIQRTQQEDSAVYLCASSPDRGRNQPQHFGDGTRLSIL.

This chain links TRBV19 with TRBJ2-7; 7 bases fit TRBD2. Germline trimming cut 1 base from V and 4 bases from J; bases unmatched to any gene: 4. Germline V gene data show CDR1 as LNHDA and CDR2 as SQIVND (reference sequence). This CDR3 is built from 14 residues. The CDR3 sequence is CASSIVGTTYEQYF. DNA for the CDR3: TGTGCCAGTAGTATAGTTGGGACTACTTACGAGCAGTACTTC.

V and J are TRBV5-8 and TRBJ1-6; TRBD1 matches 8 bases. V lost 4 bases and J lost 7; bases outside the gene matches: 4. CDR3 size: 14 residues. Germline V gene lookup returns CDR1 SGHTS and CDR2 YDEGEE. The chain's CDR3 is CASSRGQANSPLHF. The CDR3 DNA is TGTGCCAGCAGCAGGGGACAGGCGAATTCACCCCTCCACTTT.

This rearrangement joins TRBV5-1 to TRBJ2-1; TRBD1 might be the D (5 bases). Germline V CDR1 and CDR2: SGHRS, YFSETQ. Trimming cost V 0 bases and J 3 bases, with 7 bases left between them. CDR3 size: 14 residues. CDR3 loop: CASSLGQSYNEQFF. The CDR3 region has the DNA TGCGCCAGCAGCTTGGGACAGAGCTACAATGAGCAGTTCTTC.

Here the CDR3 DNA reads TGTGCCAGCAGCTTGATACAGGGCGGTGGCTACACCTTC. This sequence encodes CASSLIQGGGYTF. J is TRBJ1-2 and V is TRBV5-4; TRBD1 is a possible D gene (6 bases). CDR1 is SGHNT and CDR2 is YYREEE in the germline V gene (reference sequence). V was shortened by 1 base and J by 7 bases, with 11 bases between the two germline ends. The CDR3 is 13 residues long.

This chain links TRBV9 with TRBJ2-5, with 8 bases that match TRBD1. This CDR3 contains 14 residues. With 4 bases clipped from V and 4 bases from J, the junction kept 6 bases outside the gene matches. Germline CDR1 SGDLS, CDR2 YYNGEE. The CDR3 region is CASSRQGLRETQYF. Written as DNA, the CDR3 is TGTGCCAGCAGCAGACAGGGGCTGAGAGAGACCCAGTACTTC.